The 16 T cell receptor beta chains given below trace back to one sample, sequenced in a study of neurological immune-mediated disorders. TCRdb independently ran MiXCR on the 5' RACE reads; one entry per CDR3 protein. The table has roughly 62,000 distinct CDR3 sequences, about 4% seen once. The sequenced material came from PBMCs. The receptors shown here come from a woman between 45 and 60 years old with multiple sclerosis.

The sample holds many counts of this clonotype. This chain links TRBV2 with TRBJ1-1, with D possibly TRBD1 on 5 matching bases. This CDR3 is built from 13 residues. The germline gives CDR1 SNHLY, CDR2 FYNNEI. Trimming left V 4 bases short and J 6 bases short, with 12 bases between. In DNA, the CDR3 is TGTGCCAGCAGTGTTATTGGGGGTTCTGAAGCTTTCTTT. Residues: CASSVIGGSEAFF.

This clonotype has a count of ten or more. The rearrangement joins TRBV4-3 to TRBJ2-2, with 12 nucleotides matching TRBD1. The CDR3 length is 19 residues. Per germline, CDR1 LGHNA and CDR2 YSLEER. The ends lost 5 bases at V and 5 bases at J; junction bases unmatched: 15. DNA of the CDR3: TGCGCCAGCAGCTCACGCGGGACCGGGACAGGGGGCAGTACCGGGGAGCTGTTTTTT. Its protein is CASSSRGTGTGGSTGELFF.

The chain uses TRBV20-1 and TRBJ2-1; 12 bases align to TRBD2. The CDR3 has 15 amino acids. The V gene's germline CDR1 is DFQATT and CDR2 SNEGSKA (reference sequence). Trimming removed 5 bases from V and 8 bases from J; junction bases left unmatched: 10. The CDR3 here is CSAYETSGSPDEQFF. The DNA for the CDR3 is TGCAGTGCTTACGAGACTAGCGGGAGTCCCGATGAGCAGTTCTTC.

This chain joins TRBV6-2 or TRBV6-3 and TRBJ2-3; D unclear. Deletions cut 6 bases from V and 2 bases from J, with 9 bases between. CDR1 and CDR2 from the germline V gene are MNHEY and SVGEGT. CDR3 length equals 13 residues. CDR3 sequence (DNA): TGTGCCAGCAGATTCCCTTACACAGATACGCAGTATTTT. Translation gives CASRFPYTDTQYF.

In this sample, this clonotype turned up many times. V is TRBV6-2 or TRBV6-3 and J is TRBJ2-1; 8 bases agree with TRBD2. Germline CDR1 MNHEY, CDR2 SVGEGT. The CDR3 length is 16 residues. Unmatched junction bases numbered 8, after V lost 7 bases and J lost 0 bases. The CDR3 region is CASKSGSSFSYNEQFF. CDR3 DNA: TGTGCCAGCAAGAGCGGGAGTTCCTTCTCCTACAATGAGCAGTTCTTC.

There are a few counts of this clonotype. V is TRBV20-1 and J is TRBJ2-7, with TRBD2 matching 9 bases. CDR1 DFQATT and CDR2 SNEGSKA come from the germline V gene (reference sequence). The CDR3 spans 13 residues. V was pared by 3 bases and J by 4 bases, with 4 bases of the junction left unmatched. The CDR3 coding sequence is TGCAGTGCTAGGTCCAGCGGGAGGTACGAGCAGTACTTC. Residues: CSARSSGRYEQYF.

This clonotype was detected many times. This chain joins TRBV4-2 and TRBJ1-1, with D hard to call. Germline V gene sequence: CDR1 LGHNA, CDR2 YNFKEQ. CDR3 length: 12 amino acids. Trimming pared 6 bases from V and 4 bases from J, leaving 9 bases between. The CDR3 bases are TGTGCCAGCAGTAACGGCATCACTGAAGCTTTCTTT. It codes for CASSNGITEAFF.

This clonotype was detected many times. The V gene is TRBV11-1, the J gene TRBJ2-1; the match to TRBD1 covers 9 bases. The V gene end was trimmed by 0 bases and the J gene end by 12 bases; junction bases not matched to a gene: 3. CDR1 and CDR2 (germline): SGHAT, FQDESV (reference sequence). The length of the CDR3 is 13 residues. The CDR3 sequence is CASSLAGDRVQFF. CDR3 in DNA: TGTGCCAGCAGCTTAGCGGGGGACAGGGTGCAGTTCTTC. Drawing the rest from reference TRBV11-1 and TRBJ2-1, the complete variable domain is EAEVAQSPRYKITEKSQAVAFWCDPISGHATLYWYRQILGQGPELLVQFQDESVVDDSQLPKDRFSAERLKGVDSTLKIQPAELGDSAMYLCASSLAGDRVQFFGPGTRLTVL.

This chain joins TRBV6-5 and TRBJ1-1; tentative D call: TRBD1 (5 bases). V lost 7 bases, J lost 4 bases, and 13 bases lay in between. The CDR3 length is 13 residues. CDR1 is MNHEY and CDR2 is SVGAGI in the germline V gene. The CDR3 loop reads CASKIGEVTEAFF. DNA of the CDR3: TGTGCCAGCAAGATAGGGGAGGTCACTGAAGCTTTCTTT.

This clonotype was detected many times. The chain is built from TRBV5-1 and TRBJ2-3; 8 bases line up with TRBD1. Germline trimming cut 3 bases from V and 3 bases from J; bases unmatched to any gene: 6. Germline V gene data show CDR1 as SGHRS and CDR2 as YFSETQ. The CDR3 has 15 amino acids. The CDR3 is CASSSTGTGTDTQYF. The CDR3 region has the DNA TGCGCCAGCAGCTCGACCGGGACAGGAACAGATACGCAGTATTTT.

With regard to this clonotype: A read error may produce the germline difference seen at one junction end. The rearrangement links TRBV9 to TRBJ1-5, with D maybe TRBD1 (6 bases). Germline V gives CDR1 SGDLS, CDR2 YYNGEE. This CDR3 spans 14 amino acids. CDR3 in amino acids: CASSAQGSNQPQNF. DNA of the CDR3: TGTGCCAGCAGCGCACAGGGAAGCAATCAGCCCCAGAATTTT. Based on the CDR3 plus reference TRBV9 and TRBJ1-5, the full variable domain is DSGVTQTPKHLITATGQRVTLRCSPRSGDLSVYWYQQSLDQGLQFLIQYYNGEERAKGNILERFSAQQFPDLHSELNLSSLELGDSALYFCASSAQGSNQPQNFGDGTRLSIL.

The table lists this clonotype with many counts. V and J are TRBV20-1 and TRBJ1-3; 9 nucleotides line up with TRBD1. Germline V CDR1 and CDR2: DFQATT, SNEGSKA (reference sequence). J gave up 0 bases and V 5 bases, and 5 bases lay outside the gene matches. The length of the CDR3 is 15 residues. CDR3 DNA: TGCAGTGCTCGGGACAGGGACCACTCTGGAAACACCATATATTTT. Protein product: CSARDRDHSGNTIYF.

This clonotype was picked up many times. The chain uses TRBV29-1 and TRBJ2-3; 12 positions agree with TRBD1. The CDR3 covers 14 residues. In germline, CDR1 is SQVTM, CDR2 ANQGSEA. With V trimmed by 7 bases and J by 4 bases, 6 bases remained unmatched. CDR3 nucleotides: TGCAGCGGACGGGACAGGGGGCTTGCAGATACGCAGTATTTT. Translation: CSGRDRGLADTQYF.

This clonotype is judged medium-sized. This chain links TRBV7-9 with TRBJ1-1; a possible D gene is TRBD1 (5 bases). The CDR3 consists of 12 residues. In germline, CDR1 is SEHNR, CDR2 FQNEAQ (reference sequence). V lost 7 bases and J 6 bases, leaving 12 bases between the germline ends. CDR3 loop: CASMGRSSEAFF. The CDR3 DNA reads TGTGCCAGCATGGGACGGAGCTCTGAAGCTTTCTTT.

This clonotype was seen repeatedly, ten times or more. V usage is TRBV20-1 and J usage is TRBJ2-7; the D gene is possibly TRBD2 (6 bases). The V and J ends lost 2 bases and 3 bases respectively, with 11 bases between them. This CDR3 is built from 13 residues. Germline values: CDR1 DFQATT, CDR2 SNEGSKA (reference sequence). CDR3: CSARSWRGYEQYF. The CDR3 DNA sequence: TGCAGTGCTAGATCGTGGAGGGGCTACGAGCAGTACTTC.

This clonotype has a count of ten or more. In nucleotides, the CDR3 is TGTGCCAGCAGCTTAGACAGGGTCGAGCAGTACTTC. This sequence encodes CASSLDRVEQYF. The rearrangement links TRBV7-8 to TRBJ2-7, with a possible D match to TRBD1 (6 bases). The V and J ends lost 1 base and 6 bases respectively, with 7 bases between them. The CDR3 totals 12 residues. The germline V gene has CDR1 SGHVS and CDR2 FQNEAQ. Together with reference TRBV7-8 and TRBJ2-7, the CDR3 gives the full variable domain: GAGVSQSPRYKVAKRGQDVALRCDPISGHVSLFWYQQALGQGPEFLTYFQNEAQLDKSGLPSDRFFAERPEGSVSTLKIQRTQQEDSAVYLCASSLDRVEQYFGPGTRLTVT.